This T cell receptor beta chain was profiled in a study of early T cells in non-severe SARS-CoV-2 infection. General study findings and limits: Matching results from VDJdb favored anti-spike CD8 responses, leaving private and CD4 specificities undetected.

Individual cDNA molecules received unique molecular identifiers during library preparation. TCRdb reprocessed the 5' RACE reads with MiXCR, giving one entry per CDR3 protein. The sample consists of roughly 32,000 distinct CDR3 sequences, around 5.6% of them appearing once. Germline V gives CDR1 SGHVS, CDR2 FNYEAQ. This CDR3 spans 12 amino acids. V was shortened by 2 bases and J by 8 bases, with 9 bases between the two germline ends. This clonotype was seen ten or more times. What it binds is not known. This TCR was recovered from an adult who was a healthcare worker with PCR-confirmed SARS-CoV-2 infection or an uninfected control (not recorded which). Sequences were obtained from whole blood. The genes are TRBV7-6 and TRBJ1-2; D call uncertain. The chain's CDR3 is CASSLLRRGYTF. CDR3 sequence (DNA): TGTGCCAGCAGCTTACTCCGACGGGGCTACACCTTC. Filled out from reference TRBV7-6 and TRBJ1-2, the complete variable domain reads GAGVSQSPRYKVTKRGQDVALRCDPISGHVSLYWYRQALGQGPEFLTYFNYEAQQDKSGLPNDRFSAERPEGSISTLTIQRTEQRDSAMYRCASSLLRRGYTFGSGTRLTVV.